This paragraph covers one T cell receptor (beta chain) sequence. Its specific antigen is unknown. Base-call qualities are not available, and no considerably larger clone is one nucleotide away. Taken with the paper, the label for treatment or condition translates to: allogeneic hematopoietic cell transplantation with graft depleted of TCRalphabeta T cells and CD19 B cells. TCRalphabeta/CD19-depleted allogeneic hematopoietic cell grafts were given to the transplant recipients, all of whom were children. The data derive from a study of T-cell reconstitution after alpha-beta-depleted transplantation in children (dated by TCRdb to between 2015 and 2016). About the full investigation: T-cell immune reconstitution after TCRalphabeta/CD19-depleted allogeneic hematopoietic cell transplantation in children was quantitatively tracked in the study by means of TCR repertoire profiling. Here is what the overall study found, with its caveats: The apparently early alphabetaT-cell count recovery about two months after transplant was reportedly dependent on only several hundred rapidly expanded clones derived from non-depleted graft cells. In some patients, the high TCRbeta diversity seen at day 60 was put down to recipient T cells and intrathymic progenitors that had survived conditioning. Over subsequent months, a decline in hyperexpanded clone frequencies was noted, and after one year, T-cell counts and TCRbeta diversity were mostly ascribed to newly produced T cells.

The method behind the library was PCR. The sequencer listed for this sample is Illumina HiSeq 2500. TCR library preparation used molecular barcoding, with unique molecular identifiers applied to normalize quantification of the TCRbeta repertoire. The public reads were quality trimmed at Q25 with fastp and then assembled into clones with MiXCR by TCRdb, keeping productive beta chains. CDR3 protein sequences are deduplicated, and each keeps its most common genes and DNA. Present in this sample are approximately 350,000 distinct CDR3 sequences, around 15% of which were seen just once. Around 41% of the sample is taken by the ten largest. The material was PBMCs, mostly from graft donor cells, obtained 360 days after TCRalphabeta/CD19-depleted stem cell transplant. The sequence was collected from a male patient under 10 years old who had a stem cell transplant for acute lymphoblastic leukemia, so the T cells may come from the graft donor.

The CDR3 reads as follows: CASSFGSFDEQYF. The sequenced DNA: TGTGCCAGCAGCTTCGGGTCCTTTGACGAGCAGTACTTC. The V and J segments used are TRBV11-2 and TRBJ2-7; the D gene assignment is ambiguous. CDR1 SGHAT and CDR2 FQNNGV are derived from the germline V gene. The CDR3 runs 13 amino acids, cysteine and phenylalanine included. Only CDR3 DNA is held: 39 bases, read in frame from base 1. Trimming costs V 3 bases and J 5 bases, and their ends lie 11 bases apart.